The T cell receptor (beta chain) described here comes from a study of tumor-infiltrating lymphocytes in primary liver carcinoma. V lost 0 bases to trimming and J lost 4 bases; unmatched junction nucleotides: 3. Germline CDR1 ENHRY, CDR2 SYGVKD. The CDR3 runs to 15 residues. Germline DNA was extracted too, while blood RNA derived from unsorted whole blood. A constant-region primer primed TCR beta cDNA synthesis from 400 to 550 ng of total RNA. Researchers made the TCR beta libraries by running three nested multiplex PCR rounds with slightly modified ARM-PCR. Each of the first two PCR rounds ran about 9 cycles with TRBV1-TRBV30 forward and C-beta reverse primers. TCRdb called the multiplex PCR reads again in MiXCR, with one record for every CDR3 protein. The table records about 310,000 distinct CDR3 sequences, about 60% of them present only once. Turning to this clonotype: A much larger clone differs by one base, so this may be a read error.

Sequencing used peripheral blood. This clonotype was obtained from a man aged 40-50 years with primary liver carcinoma and hepatitis B virus infection. The chain recombines TRBV10-3 with TRBJ1-5; 7 bases match TRBD1. The CDR3 bases are TGTGCCATCAGTGAGTCGGGACAGAGTAATCAGCCCCAGCATTTT. Its translation: CAISESGQSNQPQHF.